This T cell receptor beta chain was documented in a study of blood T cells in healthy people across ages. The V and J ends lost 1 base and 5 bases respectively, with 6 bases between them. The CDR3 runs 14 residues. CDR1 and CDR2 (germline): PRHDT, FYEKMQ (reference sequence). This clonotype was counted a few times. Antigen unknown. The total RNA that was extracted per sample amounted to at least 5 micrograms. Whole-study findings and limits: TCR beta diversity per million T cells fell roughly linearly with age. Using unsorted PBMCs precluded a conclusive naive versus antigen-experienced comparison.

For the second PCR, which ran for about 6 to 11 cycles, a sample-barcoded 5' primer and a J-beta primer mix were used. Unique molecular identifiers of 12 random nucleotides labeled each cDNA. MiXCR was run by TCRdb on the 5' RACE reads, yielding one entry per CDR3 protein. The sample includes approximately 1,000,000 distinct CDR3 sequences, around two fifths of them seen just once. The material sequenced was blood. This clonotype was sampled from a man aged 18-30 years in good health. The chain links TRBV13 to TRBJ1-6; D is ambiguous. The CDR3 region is CASSLVGNNSPLHF. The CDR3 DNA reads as TGTGCCAGCAGCTTAGTAGGGAATAATTCACCCCTCCACTTT.